A single sample gave rise to the 2 T cell receptor beta chains below, sequenced in a study of CD8 T cells in ankylosing spondylitis (dated 2017 in TCRdb). The library was produced with 5' RACE. The instrument given in TCRdb is Illumina HiSeq 2500. Using fastp trimming at Q25 and MiXCR clonotype assembly, TCRdb reanalyzed the public sequencing data and kept in-frame beta chains. Entries that share a CDR3 protein sequence are merged under the most common genes and DNA. The sample includes approximately 150,000 distinct CDR3 sequences, with about 32% observed a single time. In total, the top ten clones hold 4.5% to 6% of the sample. The sample was synovial fluid, either unsorted or a sorted T cell fraction (not recorded which). These receptors all stem from a male donor with ankylosing spondylitis.

This clonotype came up many times. J is TRBJ1-5 and V is TRBV20-1; 8 bases line up with TRBD1. V dropped 1 base and J dropped 4; count of bases not matched to a gene: 9. The CDR3 consists of 16 residues. CDR1 and CDR2 from the germline V gene are DFQATT and SNEGSKA (reference sequence). For the CDR3, the DNA is TGCAGTGCTAGAGTTTTTGACAGGGGAAGAAATCAGCCCCAGCATTTT. Protein sequence: CSARVFDRGRNQPQHF.

This chain links TRBV12-3 or TRBV12-4 with TRBJ2-7, with TRBD2 as a possible D gene (5 bases). Trimming left V 3 bases short and J 12 bases short, with 18 bases between. This CDR3 spans 13 amino acids. The CDR3 loop is CASSLTQDSSGYF. CDR3 nucleotides: TGTGCCAGCAGTTTGACCCAGGACTCCTCGGGGTACTTC.